This T cell receptor beta chain comes out of a study of CD8 T cells in Susac syndrome. Study observations and caveats: The study's TCR sequencing and HLA analysis covered a relatively small number of individuals, and the study acknowledged this.

Random hexamers were used to reverse transcribe the RNA input (about 0.5 to 1 ug). The amplification used immunoSEQ multiplex PCR on TCR beta CDR3; it spanned 54 Vbeta and 13 Jbeta. TCRdb re-analysed the immunoSEQ multiplex PCR reads in MiXCR, keeping a single row per CDR3 protein. The sample has a few hundred thousand distinct CDR3 sequences; 95% are singletons. Trimming shortened V by 4 bases and J by 9 bases, and 7 bases separated the two germline ends. Germline V gives CDR1 SNHLY, CDR2 FYNNEI. This CDR3 comprises 11 residues. Points on this clonotype: Its specificity is unknown.

This rearrangement joins TRBV2 to TRBJ2-1; D may be TRBD1 (6 bases). Source material: CD4+ T cells from PBMCs. This receptor was obtained from a human donor with multiple sclerosis. DNA for the CDR3: TGTGCCAGCAGTGGACAGGCTGAGCAGTTCTTC. Translating it yields CASSGQAEQFF.